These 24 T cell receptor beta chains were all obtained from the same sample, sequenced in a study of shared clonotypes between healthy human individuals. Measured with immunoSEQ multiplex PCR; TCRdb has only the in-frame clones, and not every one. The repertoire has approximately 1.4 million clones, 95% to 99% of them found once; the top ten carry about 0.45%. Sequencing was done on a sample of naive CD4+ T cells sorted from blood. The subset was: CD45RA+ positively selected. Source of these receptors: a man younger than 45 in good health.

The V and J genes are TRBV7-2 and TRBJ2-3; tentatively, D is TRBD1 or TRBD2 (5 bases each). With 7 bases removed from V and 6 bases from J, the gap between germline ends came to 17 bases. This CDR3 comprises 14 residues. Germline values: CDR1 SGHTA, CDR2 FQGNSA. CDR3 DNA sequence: TGTGCCAGCACCCCGGCCCGTTGGGGGGATACGCAGTATTTT. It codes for CASTPARWGDTQYF.

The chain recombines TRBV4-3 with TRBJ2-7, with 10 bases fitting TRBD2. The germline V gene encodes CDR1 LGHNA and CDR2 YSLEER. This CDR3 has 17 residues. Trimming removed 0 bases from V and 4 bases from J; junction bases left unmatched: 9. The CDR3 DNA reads TGCGCCAGCAGCCAAGATCTTCCAGCGGGAGGGTGGTACGAGCAGTACTTC. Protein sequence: CASSQDLPAGGWYEQYF.

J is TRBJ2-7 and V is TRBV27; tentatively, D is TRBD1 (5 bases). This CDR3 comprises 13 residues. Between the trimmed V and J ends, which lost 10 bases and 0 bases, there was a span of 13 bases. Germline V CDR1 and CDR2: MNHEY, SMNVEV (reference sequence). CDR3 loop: CATRVLGSYEQYF. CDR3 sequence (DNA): TGTGCCACCAGGGTCTTGGGCTCCTACGAGCAGTACTTC.

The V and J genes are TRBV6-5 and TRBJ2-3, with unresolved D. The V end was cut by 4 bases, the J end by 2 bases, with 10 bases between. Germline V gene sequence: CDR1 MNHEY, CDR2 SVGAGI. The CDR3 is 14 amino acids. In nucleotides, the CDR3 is TGTGCCAGCAGTTGGAGACTCCCCACAGATACGCAGTATTTT. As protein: CASSWRLPTDTQYF.

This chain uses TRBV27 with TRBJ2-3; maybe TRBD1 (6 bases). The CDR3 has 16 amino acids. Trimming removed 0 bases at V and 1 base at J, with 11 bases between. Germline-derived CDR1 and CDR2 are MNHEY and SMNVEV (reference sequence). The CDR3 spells CASSLSETGRTDTQYF. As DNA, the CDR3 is TGTGCCAGCAGTTTATCAGAGACAGGCCGCACAGATACGCAGTATTTT.

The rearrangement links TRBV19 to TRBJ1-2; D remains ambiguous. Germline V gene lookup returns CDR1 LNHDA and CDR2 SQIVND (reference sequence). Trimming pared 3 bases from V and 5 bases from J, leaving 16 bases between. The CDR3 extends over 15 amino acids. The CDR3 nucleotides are TGTGCCAGTAGTATGGGCGGCCCGAAAGGGTATGGCTACACCTTC. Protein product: CASSMGGPKGYGYTF.

The DNA for the CDR3 is TGCAGCGTTGAGATCAAGACAGGGGGTTGGTCTGGGGCCAACGTCCTGACTTTC. Amino acids: CSVEIKTGGWSGANVLTF. The chain has TRBV29-1 and TRBJ2-6; 9 nucleotides match TRBD1. The CDR3 loop spans 18 amino acids. V gave up 3 bases and J gave up 1 base; unmatched junction bases: 10. Germline CDR1 SQVTM, CDR2 ANQGSEA.

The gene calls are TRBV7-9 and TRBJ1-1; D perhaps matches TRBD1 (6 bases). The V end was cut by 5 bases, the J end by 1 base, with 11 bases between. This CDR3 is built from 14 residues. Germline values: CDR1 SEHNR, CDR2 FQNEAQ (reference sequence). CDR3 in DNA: TGTGCCAGCAGCCCCGGGACACCGAACACTGAAGCTTTCTTT. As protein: CASSPGTPNTEAFF. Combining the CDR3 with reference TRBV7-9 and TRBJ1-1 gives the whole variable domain DTGVSQNPRHKITKRGQNVTFRCDPISEHNRLYWYRQTLGQGPEFLTYFQNEAQLEKSRLLSDRFSAERPKGSFSTLEIQRTEQGDSAMYLCASSPGTPNTEAFFGQGTRLTVV.

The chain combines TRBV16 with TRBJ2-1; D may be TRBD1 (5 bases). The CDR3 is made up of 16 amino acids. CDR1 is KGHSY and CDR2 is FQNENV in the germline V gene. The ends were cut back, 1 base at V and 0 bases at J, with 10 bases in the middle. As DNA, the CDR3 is TGTGCCAGCAGCCAATGGGGCGGTAGCTCCTACAATGAGCAGTTCTTC. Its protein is CASSQWGGSSYNEQFF.

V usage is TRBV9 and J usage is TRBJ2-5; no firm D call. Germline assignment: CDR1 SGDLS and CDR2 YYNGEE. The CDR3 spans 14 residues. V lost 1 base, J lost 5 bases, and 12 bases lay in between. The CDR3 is CASSVTLVPETQYF. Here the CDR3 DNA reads TGTGCCAGCAGCGTAACTTTGGTTCCCGAGACCCAGTACTTC.

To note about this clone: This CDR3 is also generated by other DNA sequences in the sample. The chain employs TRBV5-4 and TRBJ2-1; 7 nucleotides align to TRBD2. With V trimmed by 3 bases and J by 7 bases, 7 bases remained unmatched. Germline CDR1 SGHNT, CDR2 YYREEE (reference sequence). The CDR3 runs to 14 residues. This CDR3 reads CASSSGLDYNEQFF. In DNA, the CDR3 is TGTGCCAGCAGCTCCGGACTAGACTATAATGAGCAGTTCTTC. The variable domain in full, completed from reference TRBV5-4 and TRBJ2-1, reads ETGVTQSPTHLIKTRGQQVTLRCSSQSGHNTVSWYQQALGQGPQFIFQYYREEENGRGNFPPRFSGLQFPNYSSELNVNALELDDSALYLCASSSGLDYNEQFFGPGTRLTVL.

The CDR3 coding sequence is TGTGCCAGCAGTTACTCCCCCCGGACAGGGTTGGAGACCCAGTACTTC. Translation gives CASSYSPRTGLETQYF. V gene TRBV6-6 combines with J gene TRBJ2-5, with TRBD1 matching over 8 bases. Looked up from germline, CDR1 is MNHNY and CDR2 is SVGAGI (reference sequence). The trim removed 0 bases at V and 5 bases at J, leaving 8 bases unmatched. The length of the CDR3 is 16 residues.

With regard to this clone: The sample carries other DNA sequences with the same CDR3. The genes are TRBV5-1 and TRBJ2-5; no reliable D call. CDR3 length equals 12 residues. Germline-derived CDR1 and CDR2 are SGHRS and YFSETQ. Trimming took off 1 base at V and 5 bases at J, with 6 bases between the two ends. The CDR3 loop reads CASSLPEETQYF. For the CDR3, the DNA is TGCGCCAGCAGCTTGCCGGAGGAGACCCAGTACTTC.

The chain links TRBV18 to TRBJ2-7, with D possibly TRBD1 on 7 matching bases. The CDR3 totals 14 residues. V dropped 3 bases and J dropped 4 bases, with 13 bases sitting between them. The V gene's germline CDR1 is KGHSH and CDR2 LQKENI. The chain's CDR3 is CASSPGRGAYEQYF. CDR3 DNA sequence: TGTGCCAGCTCACCGGGCAGGGGGGCGTACGAGCAGTACTTC.

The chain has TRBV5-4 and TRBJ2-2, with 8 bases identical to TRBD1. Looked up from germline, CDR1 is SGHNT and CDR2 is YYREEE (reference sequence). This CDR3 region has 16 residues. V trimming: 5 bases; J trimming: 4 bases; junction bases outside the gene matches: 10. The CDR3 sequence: CASRRVTGGVTGELFF. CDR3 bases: TGTGCCAGCAGGCGGGTCACAGGGGGAGTCACCGGGGAGCTGTTTTTT.

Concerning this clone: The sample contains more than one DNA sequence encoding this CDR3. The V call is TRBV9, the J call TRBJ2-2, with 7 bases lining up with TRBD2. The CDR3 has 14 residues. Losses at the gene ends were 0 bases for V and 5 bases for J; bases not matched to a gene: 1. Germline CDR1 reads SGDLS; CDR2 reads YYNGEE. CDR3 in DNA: TGTGCCAGCAGCGTAGTAGCGGGTACCGGGGAGCTGTTTTTT. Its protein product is CASSVVAGTGELFF. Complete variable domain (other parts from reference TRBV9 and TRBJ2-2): DSGVTQTPKHLITATGQRVTLRCSPRSGDLSVYWYQQSLDQGLQFLIQYYNGEERAKGNILERFSAQQFPDLHSELNLSSLELGDSALYFCASSVVAGTGELFFGEGSRLTVL.

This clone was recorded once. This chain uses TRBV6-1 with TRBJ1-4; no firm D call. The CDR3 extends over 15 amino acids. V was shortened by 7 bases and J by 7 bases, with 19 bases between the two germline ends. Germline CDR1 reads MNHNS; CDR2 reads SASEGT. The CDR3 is CASNALRTKSEKLFF. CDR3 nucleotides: TGTGCCAGCAACGCCTTGAGAACGAAATCTGAAAAACTGTTTTTT.

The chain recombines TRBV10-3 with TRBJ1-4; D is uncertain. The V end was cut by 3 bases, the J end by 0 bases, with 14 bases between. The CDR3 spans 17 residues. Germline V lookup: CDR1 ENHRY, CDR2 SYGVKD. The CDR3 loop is CAISEVRGSTTNEKLFF. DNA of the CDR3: TGTGCCATCAGTGAAGTCCGGGGAAGCACAACTAATGAAAAACTGTTTTTT.

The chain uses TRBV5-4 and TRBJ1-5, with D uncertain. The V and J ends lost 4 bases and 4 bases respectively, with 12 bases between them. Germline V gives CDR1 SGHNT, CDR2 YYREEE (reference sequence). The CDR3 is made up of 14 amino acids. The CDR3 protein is CASSPEGPNQPQHF. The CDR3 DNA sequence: TGTGCCAGCAGCCCAGAGGGCCCAAATCAGCCCCAGCATTTT.

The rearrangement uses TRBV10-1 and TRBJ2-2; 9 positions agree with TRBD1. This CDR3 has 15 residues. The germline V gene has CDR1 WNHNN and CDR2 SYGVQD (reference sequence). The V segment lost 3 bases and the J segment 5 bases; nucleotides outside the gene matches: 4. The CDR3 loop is CASSEDRGRTGELFF. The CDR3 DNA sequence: TGCGCCAGCAGTGAAGACAGGGGGAGGACCGGGGAGCTGTTTTTT.

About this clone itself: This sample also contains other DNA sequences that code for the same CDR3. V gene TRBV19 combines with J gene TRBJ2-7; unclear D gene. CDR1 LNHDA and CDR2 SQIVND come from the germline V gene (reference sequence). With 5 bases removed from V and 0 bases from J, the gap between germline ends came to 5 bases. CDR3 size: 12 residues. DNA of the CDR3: TGTGCCAGTAGTTCGAGCTCCTACGAGCAGTACTTC. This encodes CASSSSSYEQYF.

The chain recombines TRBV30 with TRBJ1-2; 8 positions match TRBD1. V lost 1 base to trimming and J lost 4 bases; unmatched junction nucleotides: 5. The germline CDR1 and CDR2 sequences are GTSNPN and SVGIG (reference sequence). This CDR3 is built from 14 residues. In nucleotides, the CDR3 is TGTGCCTGGAGTGAACAGGGGGAGCCCTATGGCTACACCTTC. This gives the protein CAWSEQGEPYGYTF.

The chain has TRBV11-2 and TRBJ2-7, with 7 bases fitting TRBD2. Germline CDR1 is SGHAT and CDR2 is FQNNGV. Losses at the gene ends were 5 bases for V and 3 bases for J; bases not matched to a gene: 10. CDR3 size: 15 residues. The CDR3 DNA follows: TGTGCCAGCAGCCAAAAGACTAGCCTCTACTACGAGCAGTACTTC. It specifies CASSQKTSLYYEQYF. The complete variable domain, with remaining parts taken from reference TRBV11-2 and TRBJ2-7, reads EAGVAQSPRYKIIEKRQSVAFWCNPISGHATLYWYQQILGQGPKLLIQFQNNGVVDDSQLPKDRFSAERLKGVDSTLKIQPAKLEDSAVYLCASSQKTSLYYEQYFGPGTRLTVT.

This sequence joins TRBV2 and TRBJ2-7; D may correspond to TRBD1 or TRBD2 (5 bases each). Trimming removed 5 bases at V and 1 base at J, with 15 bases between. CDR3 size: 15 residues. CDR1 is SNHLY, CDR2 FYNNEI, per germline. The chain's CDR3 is CASSLGEGSSYEQYF. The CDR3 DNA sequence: TGTGCCAGCAGTCTGGGGGAAGGGAGTTCCTACGAGCAGTACTTC.